A single sample is the source of the 22 T cell receptor beta chains below, sequenced in a study of blood T cell repertoires in COVID-19. Some clones are missing from TCRdb's copy, which holds only in-frame ones; the method was immunoSEQ multiplex PCR. This sample has nearly 350,000 clones; more than 75% occur once, and the top ten carry just under 6.5%. The sample consisted of peripheral blood. The receptors originated from a woman aged 45-59 years with COVID-19, enrolled during active disease.

The rearrangement joins TRBV6-5 to TRBJ2-7, with 9 bases identical to TRBD1. The ends lost 4 bases at V and 4 bases at J; junction bases unmatched: 5. CDR3 length: 14 residues. Germline V gives CDR1 MNHEY, CDR2 SVGAGI. CDR3 bases: TGTGCCAGCAGTTCTCCGGGACAGGGATACGAGCAGTACTTC. This gives the protein CASSSPGQGYEQYF.

The J gene is TRBJ2-7, the V gene TRBV5-8; D gene ambiguous. Between the trimmed V and J ends, which lost 0 bases and 1 base, there was a span of 11 bases. CDR1 SGHTS and CDR2 YDEGEE come from the germline V gene. The CDR3 covers 15 residues. For the CDR3, the DNA is TGTGCCAGCAGCTTGGGAGCGTCGGGTTCCTACGAGCAGTACTTC. Protein sequence: CASSLGASGSYEQYF.

In its sample, this clone was seen once. The chain is built from TRBV24-1 and TRBJ2-5, with D possibly being TRBD1 (5 bases). The CDR3 runs 16 residues. Trimming cost V 3 bases and J 1 base, with 14 bases left between them. CDR1 KGHDR and CDR2 SFDVKD come from the germline V gene. The CDR3 nucleotides are TGTGCCACCAGTGATGCACGCCAGGGCCGCCAAGAGACCCAGTACTTC. Translating gives CATSDARQGRQETQYF.

The genes are TRBV6-2 or TRBV6-3 and TRBJ1-2; D is unclear. With 5 bases removed from V and 6 bases from J, the gap between germline ends came to 22 bases. The germline gives CDR1 MNHEY, CDR2 SVGEGT. This CDR3 is 16 amino acids long. The CDR3: CASSRPAAPGRNGYTF. CDR3 nucleotides: TGTGCCAGCAGTCGGCCGGCAGCGCCTGGGAGGAATGGCTACACCTTC.

This chain connects TRBV28 to TRBJ1-2; D is ambiguous. The CDR3 is made up of 15 amino acids. Trimming cost V 6 bases and J 0 bases, with 14 bases left between them. CDR1 is MDHEN and CDR2 is SYDVKM in the germline V gene. As DNA, the CDR3 is TGTGCCAGCAGCCTACTCCCTCCCGCTAACTATGGCTACACCTTC. Its translation is CASSLLPPANYGYTF.

This chain links TRBV15 with TRBJ1-2, with TRBD1 identical over 9 bases. The length of the CDR3 is 13 residues. Trimming cost V 1 base and J 8 bases; bases outside gene matches: 2. Germline V gives CDR1 LNHNV, CDR2 YYDKDF (reference sequence). CDR3 nucleotides: TGTGCCACCAGCAGAGGACAGGGGGAAGGCTACACCTTC. Translated: CATSRGQGEGYTF.

This clone was detected a few times. The chain couples TRBV11-3 to TRBJ1-2, with D possibly TRBD1 on 6 matching bases. V was clipped by 0 bases and J by 8 bases, with 10 bases between them. The CDR3 is 13 residues long. Germline CDR1 SGHNT, CDR2 YENEEA. In DNA form, the CDR3 reads TGTGCCAGCAGCTTAGAGCAGGGGAGAGGCTACACCTTC. Its protein product is CASSLEQGRGYTF.

This sequence joins TRBV19 and TRBJ1-4, with D possibly being TRBD1 (5 bases). The V gene lost 10 bases and the J gene lost 8 bases, with 20 bases spanning the gap. Germline V gene sequence: CDR1 LNHDA, CDR2 SQIVND (reference sequence). The CDR3 has 14 residues. CDR3 DNA sequence: TGTGCCACCCAAGATGGGGGGGTCCGCGAAAAACTGTTTTTT. The encoded protein is CATQDGGVREKLFF.

V usage is TRBV9 and J usage is TRBJ1-2, with 7 bases matching TRBD1. The CDR3 spans 12 residues. The germline CDR1 and CDR2 sequences are SGDLS and YYNGEE. With V trimmed by 4 bases and J by 5 bases, 2 bases remained unmatched. CDR3 DNA: TGTGCCAGCAGCACGGGACAGTATGGCTACACCTTC. Translating gives CASSTGQYGYTF.

In regard to this clone: The sample contains more than one DNA sequence encoding this CDR3. V and J are TRBV7-2 and TRBJ2-5; TRBD2 matches 7 bases. CDR1 and CDR2 from the germline V gene are SGHTA and FQGNSA. V was pared by 1 base and J by 4 bases, with 3 bases of the junction left unmatched. The CDR3 contains 14 residues. CDR3: CASSLGGRGETQYF. DNA of the CDR3: TGTGCCAGCAGCTTAGGCGGGAGAGGAGAGACCCAGTACTTC.

This rearrangement joins TRBV24-1 to TRBJ1-2, with 8 bases that match TRBD1. With 7 bases clipped from V and 2 bases from J, the junction kept 8 bases outside the gene matches. Germline lookup yields CDR1 KGHDR and CDR2 SFDVKD. The CDR3 spans 15 residues. The CDR3 is CATRGTGLGNYGYTF. Here the CDR3 DNA reads TGTGCCACCAGGGGGACAGGCCTTGGAAACTATGGCTACACCTTC.

V gene TRBV6-6 combines with J gene TRBJ2-7; no reliable D call. Trimming cost V 2 bases and J 2 bases, with 10 bases left between them. The germline CDR1 and CDR2 sequences are MNHNY and SVGAGI (reference sequence). This CDR3 has 14 amino acids. Here the CDR3 reads CASSYEQVPYEQYF. The CDR3 DNA follows: TGTGCCAGCAGTTACGAGCAGGTCCCCTACGAGCAGTACTTC.

This chain joins TRBV27 and TRBJ1-2; D gene uncertain. Between the trimmed V and J ends, which lost 4 bases and 3 bases, there was a span of 9 bases. Germline-derived CDR1 and CDR2 are MNHEY and SMNVEV (reference sequence). The CDR3 has 13 residues. The CDR3 loop is CASSSRGYYGYTF. CDR3 in DNA: TGTGCCAGCAGTTCCCGAGGGTACTATGGCTACACCTTC.

The chain combines TRBV19 with TRBJ2-1; 11 bases line up with TRBD2. J gave up 1 base and V 3 bases, and 5 bases lay outside the gene matches. CDR3 length equals 17 residues. Germline CDR1 reads LNHDA; CDR2 reads SQIVND (reference sequence). CDR3 sequence: CASSIPSGRRSYNEQFF. The CDR3 DNA follows: TGTGCCAGTAGTATCCCTAGCGGGAGGAGGTCCTACAATGAGCAGTTCTTC.

This chain joins TRBV6-1 and TRBJ2-7; D is possibly TRBD2 (6 bases). Between the trimmed V and J ends, which lost 0 bases and 12 bases, there was a span of 9 bases. Looked up from germline, CDR1 is MNHNS and CDR2 is SASEGT. The CDR3 totals 11 residues. CDR3 in DNA: TGTGCCAGCAGTGAAGCGACTAGAGGGTACTTC. This codes for CASSEATRGYF.

This clone has only one observation. The chain is built from TRBV5-4 and TRBJ2-6, with 7 bases fitting TRBD1. V lost 2 bases and J lost 4; bases outside the gene matches: 9. Germline CDR1 and CDR2: SGHNT and YYREEE (reference sequence). This CDR3 comprises 17 residues. The CDR3, as DNA: TGTGCCAGCAGCTTCCGGGACAGCTGGTCAGGGGCCAACGTCCTGACTTTC. Translation: CASSFRDSWSGANVLTF. Based on the CDR3 plus reference TRBV5-4 and TRBJ2-6, the full variable domain is ETGVTQSPTHLIKTRGQQVTLRCSSQSGHNTVSWYQQALGQGPQFIFQYYREEENGRGNFPPRFSGLQFPNYSSELNVNALELDDSALYLCASSFRDSWSGANVLTFGAGSRLTVL.

V is TRBV19 and J is TRBJ1-4, with D possibly being TRBD1 (5 bases). CDR1 and CDR2 (germline): LNHDA, SQIVND (reference sequence). The ends were cut back, 1 base at V and 7 bases at J, with 13 bases in the middle. This CDR3 has 15 amino acids. The CDR3 region is CASSIVGGLVEKLFF. The CDR3 DNA is TGTGCCAGTAGTATAGTGGGGGGTTTAGTTGAAAAACTGTTTTTT.

The count of this clone is one. The chain recombines TRBV27 with TRBJ2-1, with 9 bases aligning to TRBD2. Germline V lookup: CDR1 MNHEY, CDR2 SMNVEV (reference sequence). The CDR3 consists of 14 residues. V lost 2 bases, J lost 6 bases, and 2 bases stayed unmatched. The CDR3 protein is CASSLIAGANEQFF. The CDR3 DNA is TGTGCCAGCAGTTTAATAGCGGGAGCCAATGAGCAGTTCTTC.

V and J are TRBV27 and TRBJ2-7; 10 bases are shared with TRBD1. The CDR3 consists of 12 residues. The junction had 6 bases not matched to a gene; V was cut back by 9 bases and J by 7 bases. CDR1 MNHEY and CDR2 SMNVEV come from the germline V gene (reference sequence). As DNA, the CDR3 is TGTGCCAGAGGACAGGGGGATTCGGAGCAGTACTTC. Protein product: CARGQGDSEQYF.

V and J are TRBV28 and TRBJ2-4; D is uncertain. Germline values: CDR1 MDHEN, CDR2 SYDVKM. The CDR3 consists of 15 residues. The V end lost 2 bases, the J end lost 9 bases, and 17 bases lay between the germline ends. The DNA for the CDR3 is TGTGCCAGCAGTTTACCCGCACAGCCGATGGGCATTCAGTACTTC. Translated, it gives CASSLPAQPMGIQYF.

V usage is TRBV19 and J usage is TRBJ1-3, with D tentatively TRBD1 (5 bases). The germline gives CDR1 LNHDA, CDR2 SQIVND (reference sequence). Trimming pared 7 bases from V and 4 bases from J, leaving 20 bases between. This CDR3 spans 16 amino acids. The CDR3 is CASIPGPGEYGNTIYF. The CDR3 DNA reads TGTGCCAGTATCCCGGGGCCGGGGGAATACGGAAACACCATATATTTT. Based on the CDR3 plus reference TRBV19 and TRBJ1-3, the full variable domain is DGGITQSPKYLFRKEGQNVTLSCEQNLNHDAMYWYRQDPGQGLRLIYYSQIVNDFQKGDIAEGYSVSREKKESFPLTVTSAQKNPTAFYLCASIPGPGEYGNTIYFGEGSWLTVV.

The gene calls are TRBV30 and TRBJ2-7, with 7 bases aligning to TRBD2. Germline assignment: CDR1 GTSNPN and CDR2 SVGIG (reference sequence). CDR3 size: 15 residues. Germline trimming cut 4 bases from V and 2 bases from J; bases unmatched to any gene: 11. In DNA form, the CDR3 reads TGTGCCTGGAAAGAGGGACTAAGGGCCACCTACGAGCAGTACTTC. Protein: CAWKEGLRATYEQYF. Combining the CDR3 with reference TRBV30 and TRBJ2-7 gives the whole variable domain SQTIHQWPATLVQPVGSPLSLECTVEGTSNPNLYWYRQAAGRGLQLLFYSVGIGQISSEVPQNLSASRPQDRQFILSSKKLLLSDSGFYLCAWKEGLRATYEQYFGPGTRLTVT.